The 5 T cell receptor beta chains presented below share a single source sample, sequenced in a study of human T cells and chemical hapten exposure. TCRdb itself ran the RACE reads through MiXCR, one entry per CDR3 protein. The data contain about 89,000 distinct CDR3 sequences, approximately 10% of them singletons. Time point described: patch test 2, 6 weeks after DPC sensitization. Described treatment: therapeutic diphenylcyclopropenone sensitization with weekly scalp DPC. The specimen was whole blood, collected in connection with sensitization to the hapten diphenylcyclopropenone (DPC). The receptors were sampled from a man aged 35 to 55 with alopecia areata. Some clones in this sample may be carry-over from other donors' samples.

The sample holds many counts of this clonotype. The chain is built from TRBV6-6 and TRBJ1-1, with 8 bases aligning to TRBD1. CDR3 size: 17 residues. Germline assignment: CDR1 MNHNY and CDR2 SVGAGI (reference sequence). V shed 6 bases, J shed 1 base, and the junction held 13 bases outside the gene matches. The DNA of the CDR3 is TGTGCCAGCAGAGAACATACAGAGACAGGGGCGAACACTGAAGCTTTCTTT. The encoded protein is CASREHTETGANTEAFF.

The chain couples TRBV6-8 to TRBJ2-4; a weak D match, TRBD2 (5 bases). V was cut by 6 bases and J by 0 bases, with 24 bases left in between. The CDR3 sequence is 19 residues long. Germline V CDR1 and CDR2: MNHGY, SAAAGT. The CDR3 DNA sequence: TGTGCCAGCAGCTACCCCGGACTCTACAAGGGCATAGCCAAAAACATTCAGTACTTC. Translated, it gives CASSYPGLYKGIAKNIQYF.

This chain links TRBV11-1 with TRBJ2-3; 11 bases align to TRBD2. After removal of 5 bases from V and 2 bases from J, the junction contained 6 bases not matched to a gene. Germline V gene data show CDR1 as SGHAT and CDR2 as FQDESV (reference sequence). The CDR3 sequence is 16 residues long. The DNA of the CDR3 is TGTGCCAGCAGCCACGGGACTAGCGGTCCCACAGATACGCAGTATTTT. This sequence encodes CASSHGTSGPTDTQYF.

V is TRBV6-2 or TRBV6-3 and J is TRBJ2-1; TRBD2 matches 12 bases. The CDR3 has 15 residues. The J segment lost 5 bases and the V segment lost 6 bases, leaving 5 bases of the junction unmatched. Germline CDR1 reads MNHEY; CDR2 reads SVGEGT. The chain's CDR3 is CASRRTSGRNNEQFF. As DNA, the CDR3 is TGTGCCAGCAGGCGCACTAGCGGGAGGAACAATGAGCAGTTCTTC.

At least ten counts were recorded for this clonotype. This rearrangement joins TRBV7-3 to TRBJ2-2; no reliable D call. The CDR3 has 13 amino acids. From germline, CDR1 is SGHTA and CDR2 FQGTGA. Trimming pared 2 bases from V and 6 bases from J, leaving 7 bases between. The CDR3: CASSLYVAGELFF. In nucleotides, the CDR3 is TGTGCCAGCAGCTTATACGTGGCCGGGGAGCTGTTTTTT.